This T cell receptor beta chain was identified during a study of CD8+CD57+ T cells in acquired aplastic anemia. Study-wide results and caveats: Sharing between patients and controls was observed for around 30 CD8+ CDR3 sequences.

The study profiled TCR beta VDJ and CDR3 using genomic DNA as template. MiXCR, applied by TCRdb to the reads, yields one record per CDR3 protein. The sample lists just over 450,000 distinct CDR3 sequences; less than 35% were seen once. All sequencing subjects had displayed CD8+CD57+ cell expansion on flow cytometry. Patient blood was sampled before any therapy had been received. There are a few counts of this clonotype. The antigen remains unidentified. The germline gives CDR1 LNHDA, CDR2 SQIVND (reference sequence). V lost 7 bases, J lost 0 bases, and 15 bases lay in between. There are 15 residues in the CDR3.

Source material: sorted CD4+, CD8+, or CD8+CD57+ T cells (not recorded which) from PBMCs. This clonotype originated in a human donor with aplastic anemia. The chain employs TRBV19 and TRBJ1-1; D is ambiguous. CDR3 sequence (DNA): TGTGCCAGTAAGGCCGGCAGTTTATTGAACACTGAAGCTTTCTTT. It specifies CASKAGSLLNTEAFF.